This TCR beta chain emerged from a study of CD8 T cells in Susac syndrome. The J segment lost 6 bases and the V segment lost 4 bases, leaving 12 bases of the junction unmatched. Germline V gene lookup returns CDR1 MGHRA and CDR2 YSYEKL. The CDR3 consists of 15 residues. The RNA input was about 0.5 to 1 ug, and it was reverse transcribed with random hexamers. TCRdb analysed the immunoSEQ multiplex PCR reads with MiXCR anew, one entry per CDR3 protein. This table has more than 150,000 distinct CDR3 sequences, 85% to 95% appearing once. The TCR comes from a human donor with Susac syndrome. Material for sequencing was CD4+ T cells from PBMCs. The chain uses TRBV4-1 and TRBJ2-7, with 7 nucleotides matching TRBD2. The CDR3 is CASSLSPGGPSEQYF. The CDR3, as DNA: TGCGCCAGCAGCCTTAGCCCGGGGGGTCCCTCCGAGCAGTACTTC.